This T cell receptor (beta chain) was identified in a study of cytomegalovirus exposure and HLA in healthy donors (dated by TCRdb to about 2017). Broadly, across the study: An earlier analysis of roughly 500 of the donors reported 250 to 300 Gb of sequence data and 117 million unique TCR beta sequences obtained from about 180 million T cells. The number of typed donors differed by locus: roughly 629-640 for A, B, C, DRB1 and DQB1; approximately 520 for DQA1; some 610 for DPA1; and about 450 for DPB1. Among the approximately 400 genotyped donors, around 79% belonged to the genetic ancestry cluster associated with self-reported Caucasian donors. Using immunosequencing, the study profiled T cell repertoires from 666 subjects and related those repertoires to cytomegalovirus serostatus. Donor age, sex, ethnicity and CMV serostatus were compiled together with the repertoire data. High-throughput TCR immunosequencing, statistical association of individual TCRs with disease status, and machine learning were combined to predict cytomegalovirus infection status. The study aimed to test whether cataloging public T cell receptors could reveal signatures of past pathogen exposure. Across 398 genotyped donors of the cohort, an average of approximately 200,000 unique TCR beta nucleotide sequences per donor were sequenced, and roughly 20% of those sequences were non-productive. An early release covering roughly 640 HLA-typed donors comprised approximately 290 gigabases of sequencing data and roughly 86 million unique TCR sequences. Class I and class II HLA loci were covered by the typing at four-digit resolution. To decide whether each TCR beta V gene segment behaved as functional or pseudogenic, an earlier analysis of some 580 of the donors relied on high-throughput TCR beta sequencing. In a later genetic analysis, genome-wide SNP genotypes for about three fifths of the roughly 670 donors were used, and that subset was treated as a discovery cohort. Roughly 5 DR-DQ haplotypes were handled as single units for association and clustering, since linkage in the cohort was strong. Besides the first cohort of 666 subjects, a separate validation cohort made up of around 120 different subjects was used. A later analysis re-analyzed previously published TCR beta repertoires from several hundred donors and added high-resolution HLA genotyping to study TCR occurrence patterns. The later analysis used no new phenotypic data to find candidate immune exposures, relying instead on TCR beta sequences and their occurrence across donors. Every discovery cohort repertoire had been produced on one sequencing platform. The study at large found these results: Strong co-occurrence of HLA alleles, especially DR and DQ, made assigning TCR associations to individual alleles difficult. A total of about 150 TCR beta chains were listed by the study as associated with cytomegalovirus. In both the original and validation cohorts, the classifier was reported to diagnose cytomegalovirus status with high specificity and sensitivity. In a later analysis, TCR association rates were found to vary across HLA loci, with the most associated TCRs seen for DRB1 alleles and the fewest for HLA-C alleles. In an earlier analysis of around 600 of the donors, most TCR beta V segments were observed in productive rearrangements about 87% or about 30% of the time, broadly matching IMGT annotations. The authors suggested that the approach could potentially be extended to other disease states and immunological phenotypes. A later analysis associated 17,000 or so TCR beta sequences with specific HLA alleles at a false discovery rate of 0.05. Several of the top co-occurrence clusters appeared to be linked to parvovirus B19, influenza, CMV and Epstein-Barr virus, according to a later analysis. Because the 87-base-pair reads could not distinguish some IMGT-functional V segments, including TRBV6-2 and TRBV6-3, those segments were excluded. Linkage disequilibrium might explain the correlated functional status among segregating V segments, but an unknown experimental factor could not be excluded. Three of the identified cytomegalovirus-associated TCR beta chains were confirmed in vitro to be specific for cytomegalovirus antigens. A group of highly shared sequence variants was considered likely to be a technical artifact of the sequencing pipeline. A further reported finding was that TCR beta sequences accurately predicted the HLA-A and HLA-B alleles for most subjects in the first cohort. Because HLA typing was missing for some donors at each locus, association tests included only the typed subset. In a later analysis, HLA-associated TCR beta chains were found to be more clonally expanded and to have lower generation probabilities than equally common non-associated chains. A later genetic analysis reported fewer N-insertions in productive TCRs among donors in an Asian-associated ancestry cluster than the roughly 620-donor mean. Because counts were too low, roughly 18 rarely observed V segments, including chromosome 9 orphons, were left out of the earlier analysis of several hundred of the donors. Sequencing depth was assumed to be roughly uniform across donors in the presence/absence analyses, though that assumption may not hold. Across donors, most TCR sequences were observed very rarely, whereas some public TCRs were present in many individuals. This cohort had only TCR beta chains sequenced, and the lack of alpha or paired-chain data limited which features could be detected. A later analysis found that most CMV-associated TCR beta chains appeared HLA-restricted, with HLA associations seemingly driven largely by CMV exposure. CMV serostatus was the only immune exposure information available for the cohort. An association between a missense DCLRE1C variant and V-gene and J-gene trimming of TCR beta chains was found in a later genetic analysis and replicated in an independent cohort.

This clone was picked up a small number of times. Its antigen remains undetermined. No base qualities exist here, and no much larger clone lies one base off it. The same CDR3 arises from other DNA sequences in this sample as well. The cohort comprised around 690 healthy bone marrow donors. Cohort members were all nominally healthy when sampled, although unrecorded immune exposures were likely present. The donor was CMV seropositive and was included in the group of 290 or so seropositive cohort members. Every donor gave a peripheral blood sample, and the peripheral blood mononuclear cells from that sample were used for TCR beta sequencing. Genomic DNA extraction from the blood cell samples was performed with the Qiagen DNeasy Blood Extraction Kit. The library came from the immunoSEQ multiplex PCR assay. A mixture of 60 forward primers for TCR Vbeta segments and 13 reverse primers for TCR Jbeta segments was used in the multiplex PCR. The CDR3 region of rearranged TCR beta genes was amplified from genomic DNA with a multiplex PCR assay. The amplified TCR beta libraries were sequenced on the Illumina HiSeq System as 87-base-pair reads. For the original study's pipeline: A later analysis tallied tens of millions of unique TCR beta chains across the 666 repertoires, and roughly 11 million of those chains were shared by two or more donors. Raw reads were error-corrected and collapsed into unique sequences with a nearest-neighbor algorithm that merged closely related sequences to remove PCR and sequencing errors. V, D and J gene segments were assigned by aligning CDR3 sequences to IMGT reference sequences. For a sequence to be retained, a match of at least six nucleotides was required to both a V gene segment and a J gene segment. Rearrangements were called productive when the CDR3 lacked stop codons and stayed in frame with V and J; all others were non-productive. CDR3 was defined by IMGT convention, running from the second conserved V-encoded cysteine to the conserved J-encoded phenylalanine. The earlier analysis of 550 to 650 of the donors excluded any sequence lacking an unambiguous match to a single V gene segment. An earlier analysis of some 610 of the donors called V segments functional above 56.7% productive rearrangements and segregating when the between-donor standard deviation exceeded 5%. A statistical classification framework was built for diagnosing cytomegalovirus status from the catalog of TCR beta chain sequences. V and J gene assignment, in a later analysis, came from comparing TCR nucleotide sequences with IMGT/GENE-DB human TR gene sequences. Using the TCRdist pipeline, a later analysis assigned CDR3 sequences along with most-parsimonious VDJ recombination scenarios. A later analysis defined each TCR beta chain by its CDR3 amino acid sequence plus V-gene family, and excluded reads lacking a unique V-gene family. As a way to deal with suspected cross-contamination and a sequencing artifact, a later analysis dropped 450 to 600 nucleotide sequences that were highly shared and had low generation probability. A later analysis calculated a clonal expansion index for each public chain from normalized within-repertoire ranks of inferred template counts. In a later analysis, generation probabilities were computed using a VDJ recombination model fitted to out-of-frame rearrangements, and the results were checked against IGoR. In a later analysis, TCR-TCR, TCR-HLA and TCR-CMV co-occurrence was scored with hypergeometric tests, and a repertoire-size bias correction was applied to TCR pairs. False discovery rates were estimated in a later analysis by permuting HLA or CMV assignments 20 times. In a later analysis, co-occurring TCRs were grouped with DBSCAN, and TCRdist sequence similarity was added when clustering was performed within HLA-allele-positive subsets. Repertoires with fewer than 30,000 or more than 120,000 public chains, plus five repertoires with anomalous nucleotide sharing, were excluded from co-occurrence clustering. TCRdb stores this immuneACCESS table with in-frame sequences only. Part of the clones is absent; in the studies checked, under half of the shortfall reflects unresolved V genes, and no reason is known for the rest. V and J calls and clone size follow that table, whereas D and trimming were derived from the DNA. For this sample the table gives over 100,000 clones, of which around three quarters were detected only once. Roughly 5.4% of the sample is in the top ten clones.

The germline V gene specifies SGHRS as CDR1 and YFSETQ as CDR2. Trimming at the junction amounts to 0 bases on V and 2 bases on J, and the germline ends lie 9 bases apart. There are 14 amino acids in the CDR3, from cysteine to phenylalanine inclusive. The only DNA kept is the CDR3, 42 bases in frame from the first base. The TCR sequence derives from a woman aged 18-35 years in good health and CMV-seropositive. This sequence uses TRBV5-1 and TRBJ2-7; tentative D gene TRBD2, with 5 bases matching. The sequenced material came from PBMCs. At the DNA level, the sequence is TGCGCCAGCAGCTTGGATCGGGGAACCTACGAGCAGTACTTC. This translates into CASSLDRGTYEQYF.